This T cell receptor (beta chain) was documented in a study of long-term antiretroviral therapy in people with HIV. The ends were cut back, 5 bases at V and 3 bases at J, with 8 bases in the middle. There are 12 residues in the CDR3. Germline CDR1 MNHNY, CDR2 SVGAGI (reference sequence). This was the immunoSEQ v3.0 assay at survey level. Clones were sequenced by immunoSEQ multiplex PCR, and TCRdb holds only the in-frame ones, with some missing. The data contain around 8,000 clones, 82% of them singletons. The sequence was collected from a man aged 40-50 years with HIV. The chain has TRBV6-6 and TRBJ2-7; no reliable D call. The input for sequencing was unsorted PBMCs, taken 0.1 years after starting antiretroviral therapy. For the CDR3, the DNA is TGTGCCAGCAGTCTTCCCAACTACGAGCAGTACTTC. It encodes CASSLPNYEQYF.